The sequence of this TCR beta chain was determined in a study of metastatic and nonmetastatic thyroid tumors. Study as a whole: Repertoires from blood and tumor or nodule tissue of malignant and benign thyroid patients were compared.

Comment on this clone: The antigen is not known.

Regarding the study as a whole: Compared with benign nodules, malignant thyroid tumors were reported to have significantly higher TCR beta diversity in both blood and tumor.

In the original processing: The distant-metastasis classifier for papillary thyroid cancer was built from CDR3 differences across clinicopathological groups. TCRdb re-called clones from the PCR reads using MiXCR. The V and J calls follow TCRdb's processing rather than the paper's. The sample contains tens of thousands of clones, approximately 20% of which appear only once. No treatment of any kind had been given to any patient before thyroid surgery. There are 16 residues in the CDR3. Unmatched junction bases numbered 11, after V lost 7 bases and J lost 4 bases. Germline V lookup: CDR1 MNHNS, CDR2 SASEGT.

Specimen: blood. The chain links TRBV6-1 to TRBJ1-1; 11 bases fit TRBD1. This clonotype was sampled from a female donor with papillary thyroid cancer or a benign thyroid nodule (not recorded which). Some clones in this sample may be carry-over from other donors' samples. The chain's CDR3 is CASTLTRTGGITEAFF. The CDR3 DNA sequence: TGTGCCAGCACCTTAACCCGGACAGGGGGCATCACTGAAGCTTTCTTT.